The entry below gives a single T cell receptor (beta chain) sequence along with its context. Its specificity is not known. The data stem from a study of chemoradiotherapy in HPV16-positive cancers. General study results and limits: Non-HPV-specific T cells did not expand in tumors during treatment, whereas candidate HPV-specific clones and E7-related motifs did.

Method: immunoSEQ multiplex PCR; TCRdb's copy keeps in-frame clones and lacks some. The sample carries about 4,100 clones, about four fifths recorded once. Germline V gene sequence: CDR1 LGHNA, CDR2 YSLEER. Trimming took 0 bases from V and 2 from J, leaving 10 bases between them. This CDR3 is built from 15 residues. This chain joins TRBV4-3 and TRBJ1-1; D uncertain. The specimen comprised tumor tissue, sampled from a patient who underwent chemoradiotherapy. The TCR was taken from a human donor with HPV-associated anogenital cancer. The CDR3 DNA is TGCGCCAGCAGCCAAGATTCGGCAGATAACACTGAAGCTTTCTTT. It translates to CASSQDSADNTEAFF.